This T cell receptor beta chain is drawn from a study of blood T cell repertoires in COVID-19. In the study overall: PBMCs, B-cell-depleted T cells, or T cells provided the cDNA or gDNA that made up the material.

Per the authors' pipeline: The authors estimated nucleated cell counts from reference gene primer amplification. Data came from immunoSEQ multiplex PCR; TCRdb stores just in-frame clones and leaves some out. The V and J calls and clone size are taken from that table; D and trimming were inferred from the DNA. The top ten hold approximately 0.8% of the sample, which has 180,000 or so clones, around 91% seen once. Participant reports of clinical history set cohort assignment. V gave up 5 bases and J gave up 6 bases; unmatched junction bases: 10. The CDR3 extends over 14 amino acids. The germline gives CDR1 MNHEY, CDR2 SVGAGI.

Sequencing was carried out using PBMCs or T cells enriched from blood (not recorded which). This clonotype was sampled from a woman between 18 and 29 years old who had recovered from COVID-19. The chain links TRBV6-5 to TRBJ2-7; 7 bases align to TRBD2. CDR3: CASSRTDGGGEQYF. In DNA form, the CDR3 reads TGTGCCAGCAGTCGAACAGATGGCGGGGGCGAGCAGTACTTC.